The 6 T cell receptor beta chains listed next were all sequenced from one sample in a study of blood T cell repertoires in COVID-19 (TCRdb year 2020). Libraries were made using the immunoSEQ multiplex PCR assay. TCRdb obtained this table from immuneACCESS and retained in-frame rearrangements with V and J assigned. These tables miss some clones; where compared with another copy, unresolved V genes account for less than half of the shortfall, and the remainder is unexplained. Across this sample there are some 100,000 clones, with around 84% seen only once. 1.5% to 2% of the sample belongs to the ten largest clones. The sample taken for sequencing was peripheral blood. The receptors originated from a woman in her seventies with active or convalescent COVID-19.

Written as DNA, the CDR3 is TGTGCCAGCAGTGTGACTAGCGGGGGATTAAATGAGCAGTTCTTC. It yields the protein CASSVTSGGLNEQFF. The chain couples TRBV28 to TRBJ2-1; TRBD2 matches at 12 bases. This CDR3 region has 15 residues. Germline V gives CDR1 MDHEN, CDR2 SYDVKM. Trimming at V came to 5 bases and at J to 7 bases, leaving 6 bases not matched to a gene.

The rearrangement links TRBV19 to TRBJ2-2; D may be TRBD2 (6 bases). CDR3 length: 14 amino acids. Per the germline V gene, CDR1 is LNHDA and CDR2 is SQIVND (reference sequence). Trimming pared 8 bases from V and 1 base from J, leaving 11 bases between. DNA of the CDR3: TGTGCCAGTGGGGGGACGGGGAACACCGGGGAGCTGTTTTTT. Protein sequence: CASGGTGNTGELFF. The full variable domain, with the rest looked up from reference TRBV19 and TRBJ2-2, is DGGITQSPKYLFRKEGQNVTLSCEQNLNHDAMYWYRQDPGQGLRLIYYSQIVNDFQKGDIAEGYSVSREKKESFPLTVTSAQKNPTAFYLCASGGTGNTGELFFGEGSRLTVL.

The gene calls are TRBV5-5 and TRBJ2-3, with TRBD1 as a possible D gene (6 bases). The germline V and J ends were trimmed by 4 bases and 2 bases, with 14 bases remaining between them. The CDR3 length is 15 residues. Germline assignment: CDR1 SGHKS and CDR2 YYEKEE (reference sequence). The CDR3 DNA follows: TGTGCCAGCAGCCGTCGGACAGAGATCACAGATACGCAGTATTTT. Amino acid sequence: CASSRRTEITDTQYF.

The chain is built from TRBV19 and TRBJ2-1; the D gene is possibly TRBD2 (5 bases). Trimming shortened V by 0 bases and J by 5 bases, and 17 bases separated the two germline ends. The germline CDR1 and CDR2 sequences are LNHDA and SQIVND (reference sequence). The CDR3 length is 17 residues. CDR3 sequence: CASSIDIRHTGDNEQFF. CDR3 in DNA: TGTGCCAGTAGTATAGATATACGGCACACCGGGGACAATGAGCAGTTCTTC. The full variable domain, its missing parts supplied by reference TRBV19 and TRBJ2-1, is DGGITQSPKYLFRKEGQNVTLSCEQNLNHDAMYWYRQDPGQGLRLIYYSQIVNDFQKGDIAEGYSVSREKKESFPLTVTSAQKNPTAFYLCASSIDIRHTGDNEQFFGPGTRLTVL.

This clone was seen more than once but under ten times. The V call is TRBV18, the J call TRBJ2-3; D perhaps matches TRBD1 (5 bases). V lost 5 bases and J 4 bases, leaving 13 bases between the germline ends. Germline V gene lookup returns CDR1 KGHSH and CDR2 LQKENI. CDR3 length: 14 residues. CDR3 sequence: CASSGQKGADTQYF. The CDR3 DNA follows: TGTGCCAGCTCAGGGCAGAAAGGGGCAGATACGCAGTATTTT.

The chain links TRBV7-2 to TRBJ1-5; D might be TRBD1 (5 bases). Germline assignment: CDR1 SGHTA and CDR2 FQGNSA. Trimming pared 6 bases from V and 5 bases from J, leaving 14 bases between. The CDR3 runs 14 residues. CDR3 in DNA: TGTGCCAGCAGTTCCCAGGGATCGGATCAGCCCCAGCATTTT. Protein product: CASSSQGSDQPQHF.